One sample yielded the 10 T cell receptor beta chains listed below, sequenced in a study of long-term antiretroviral therapy in people with HIV (dated 2022 in TCRdb). The immunoSEQ hsTCRB v3.0 assay was used at survey level resolution to sequence the TRB variable region. TCRdb retrieved this table from immuneACCESS and kept in-frame rearrangements only. Not all clones are present; in checked studies, unresolved V genes account for under half, and no reason is known for the remainder. For this sample the table gives roughly 18,000 clones, of which about nine tenths were detected only once. The top ten clonotypes cover 9.5% to 10% of the sample. The source material was unsorted PBMCs, sampled 3 years after starting antiretroviral therapy. These receptors were taken from a man aged 45-60 years with HIV.

This sequence joins TRBV4-1 and TRBJ2-3; 7 bases align to TRBD1. Germline trimming cut 3 bases from V and 5 bases from J; bases unmatched to any gene: 8. The length of the CDR3 is 15 residues. In germline, CDR1 is MGHRA, CDR2 YSYEKL. This CDR3 reads CASSHERGRGDTQYF. The CDR3 nucleotides read TGCGCCAGCAGCCATGAAAGGGGGCGCGGAGATACGCAGTATTTT.

The gene calls are TRBV6-5 and TRBJ2-7; tentative D call: TRBD1 (5 bases). Germline assignment: CDR1 MNHEY and CDR2 SVGAGI. V was trimmed by 0 bases and J by 4 bases, leaving 13 bases between them. The CDR3 runs 15 residues. CDR3 in amino acids: CASSYSGQGAYEQYF. DNA of the CDR3: TGTGCCAGCAGTTACTCGGGCCAGGGTGCGTACGAGCAGTACTTC.

This clone was seen a few times. The chain recombines TRBV27 with TRBJ1-3, with TRBD1 as a possible D gene (6 bases). CDR1 and CDR2 (germline): MNHEY, SMNVEV (reference sequence). This CDR3 contains 14 residues. V lost 5 bases, J lost 4 bases, and 12 bases lay in between. As DNA, the CDR3 is TGTGCCAGCAGTCCACTGGGACAAGGAAACACCATATATTTT. This encodes CASSPLGQGNTIYF.

The genes are TRBV30 and TRBJ1-1; 7 nucleotides agree with TRBD1. The CDR3 loop spans 12 amino acids. V dropped 5 bases and J dropped 1; count of bases not matched to a gene: 1. Germline lookup yields CDR1 GTSNPN and CDR2 SVGIG (reference sequence). CDR3 loop: CAWRQGNTEAFF. In DNA form, the CDR3 reads TGTGCCTGGCGACAGGGGAACACTGAAGCTTTCTTT.

The J gene is TRBJ1-6, the V gene TRBV5-1, with 8 bases fitting TRBD1. Germline V gene sequence: CDR1 SGHRS, CDR2 YFSETQ. With 7 bases clipped from V and 7 bases from J, the junction kept 10 bases outside the gene matches. CDR3 size: 15 residues. The CDR3 is CASGPGQGGNSPLHF. The DNA of the CDR3 is TGCGCCAGCGGCCCCGGACAGGGTGGGAATTCACCCCTCCACTTT.

CDR3: CASTQTTHRAGELFF. The CDR3 DNA follows: TGTGCCAGCACTCAAACCACTCACCGGGCCGGGGAGCTGTTTTTT. The genes are TRBV25-1 and TRBJ2-2; no firm D call. CDR1 and CDR2 (germline): MGHDK, SYGVNS. This CDR3 spans 15 amino acids. The V end was cut by 7 bases, the J end by 6 bases, with 18 bases between. Full variable domain (rest looked up from reference TRBV25-1 and TRBJ2-2): EADIYQTPRYLVIGTGKKITLECSQTMGHDKMYWYQQDPGMELHLIHYSYGVNSTEKGDLSSESTVSRIRTEHFPLTLESARPSHTSQYLCASTQTTHRAGELFFGEGSRLTVL.

The chain combines TRBV7-9 with TRBJ2-3; 7 bases are shared with TRBD2. After removal of 0 bases from V and 4 bases from J, the junction contained 4 bases not matched to a gene. This CDR3 spans 15 amino acids. Germline lookup yields CDR1 SEHNR and CDR2 FQNEAQ (reference sequence). The CDR3, as DNA: TGTGCCAGCAGCTTAGCTGTGGGGGGGGCAGATACGCAGTATTTT. It encodes CASSLAVGGADTQYF.

There are a few counts of this clone. DNA of the CDR3: TGCAGCGTTGAAGAGGGGGGTGAAGGCTACGAGCAGTACTTC. Amino acid sequence: CSVEEGGEGYEQYF. The V call is TRBV29-1, the J call TRBJ2-7, with D possibly matching TRBD2 (6 bases). CDR1 and CDR2 from the germline V gene are SQVTM and ANQGSEA. The V gene lost 0 bases and the J gene lost 3 bases, with 12 bases spanning the gap. CDR3 length: 14 residues.

Only one count was recorded for this clone. The chain combines TRBV19 with TRBJ1-2, with no clear D. The CDR3 totals 14 residues. Germline CDR1 is LNHDA and CDR2 is SQIVND (reference sequence). Trimming shortened V by 3 bases and J by 6 bases, and 14 bases separated the two germline ends. This chain's CDR3 is CASSIRLPRDGYTF. CDR3 sequence (DNA): TGTGCCAGTAGTATTCGGTTACCGCGGGATGGCTACACCTTC.

This chain links TRBV5-1 with TRBJ1-1; TRBD1 matches 7 bases. Germline assignment: CDR1 SGHRS and CDR2 YFSETQ. The CDR3 sequence is 13 residues long. With 3 bases clipped from V and 5 bases from J, the junction kept 4 bases outside the gene matches. The DNA for the CDR3 is TGCGCCAGCAGCTCAGGGGGTAGGACTGAAGCTTTCTTT. Protein product: CASSSGGRTEAFF.